This T cell receptor beta chain stems from a study of Ad26.COV2.S vaccination and SARS-CoV-2 variants. The CDR3 is made up of 15 amino acids. Germline V gene lookup returns CDR1 LGHDT and CDR2 YNNKEL (reference sequence). Trimming shortened V by 1 base and J by 10 bases, and 14 bases separated the two germline ends. This clone was seen a handful of times. The antigen is not known. Whole-study results and caveats: Possible underestimation of total T cell responses by the TCR breadth and depth analyses was noted.

Treatment described: some 20 received Ad26.COV2.S at low or high dose, single or two shots; roughly 5 received placebo; per-sample allocation not given. Collection of the samples took place on day 63 after the first injection of vaccine or placebo. Sequenced by immunoSEQ multiplex PCR; TCRdb stores in-frame clones only, minus some. The sample yields roughly 700,000 clones, 80% to 90% seen once. This receptor was obtained from a person aged 18-60 years who received the Ad26.COV2.S COVID-19 vaccine or a placebo. This chain uses TRBV3-1 (or the pseudogene TRBV3-2) with TRBJ1-6, with D unclear. Sequences were derived from peripheral blood, sampled in a trial of Ad26.COV2.S vaccine versus placebo. As DNA, the CDR3 is TGTGCCAGCAGCCAAGGGGAAGGGTCCGGGTCACCCCTCCACTTT. This translates into CASSQGEGSGSPLHF.